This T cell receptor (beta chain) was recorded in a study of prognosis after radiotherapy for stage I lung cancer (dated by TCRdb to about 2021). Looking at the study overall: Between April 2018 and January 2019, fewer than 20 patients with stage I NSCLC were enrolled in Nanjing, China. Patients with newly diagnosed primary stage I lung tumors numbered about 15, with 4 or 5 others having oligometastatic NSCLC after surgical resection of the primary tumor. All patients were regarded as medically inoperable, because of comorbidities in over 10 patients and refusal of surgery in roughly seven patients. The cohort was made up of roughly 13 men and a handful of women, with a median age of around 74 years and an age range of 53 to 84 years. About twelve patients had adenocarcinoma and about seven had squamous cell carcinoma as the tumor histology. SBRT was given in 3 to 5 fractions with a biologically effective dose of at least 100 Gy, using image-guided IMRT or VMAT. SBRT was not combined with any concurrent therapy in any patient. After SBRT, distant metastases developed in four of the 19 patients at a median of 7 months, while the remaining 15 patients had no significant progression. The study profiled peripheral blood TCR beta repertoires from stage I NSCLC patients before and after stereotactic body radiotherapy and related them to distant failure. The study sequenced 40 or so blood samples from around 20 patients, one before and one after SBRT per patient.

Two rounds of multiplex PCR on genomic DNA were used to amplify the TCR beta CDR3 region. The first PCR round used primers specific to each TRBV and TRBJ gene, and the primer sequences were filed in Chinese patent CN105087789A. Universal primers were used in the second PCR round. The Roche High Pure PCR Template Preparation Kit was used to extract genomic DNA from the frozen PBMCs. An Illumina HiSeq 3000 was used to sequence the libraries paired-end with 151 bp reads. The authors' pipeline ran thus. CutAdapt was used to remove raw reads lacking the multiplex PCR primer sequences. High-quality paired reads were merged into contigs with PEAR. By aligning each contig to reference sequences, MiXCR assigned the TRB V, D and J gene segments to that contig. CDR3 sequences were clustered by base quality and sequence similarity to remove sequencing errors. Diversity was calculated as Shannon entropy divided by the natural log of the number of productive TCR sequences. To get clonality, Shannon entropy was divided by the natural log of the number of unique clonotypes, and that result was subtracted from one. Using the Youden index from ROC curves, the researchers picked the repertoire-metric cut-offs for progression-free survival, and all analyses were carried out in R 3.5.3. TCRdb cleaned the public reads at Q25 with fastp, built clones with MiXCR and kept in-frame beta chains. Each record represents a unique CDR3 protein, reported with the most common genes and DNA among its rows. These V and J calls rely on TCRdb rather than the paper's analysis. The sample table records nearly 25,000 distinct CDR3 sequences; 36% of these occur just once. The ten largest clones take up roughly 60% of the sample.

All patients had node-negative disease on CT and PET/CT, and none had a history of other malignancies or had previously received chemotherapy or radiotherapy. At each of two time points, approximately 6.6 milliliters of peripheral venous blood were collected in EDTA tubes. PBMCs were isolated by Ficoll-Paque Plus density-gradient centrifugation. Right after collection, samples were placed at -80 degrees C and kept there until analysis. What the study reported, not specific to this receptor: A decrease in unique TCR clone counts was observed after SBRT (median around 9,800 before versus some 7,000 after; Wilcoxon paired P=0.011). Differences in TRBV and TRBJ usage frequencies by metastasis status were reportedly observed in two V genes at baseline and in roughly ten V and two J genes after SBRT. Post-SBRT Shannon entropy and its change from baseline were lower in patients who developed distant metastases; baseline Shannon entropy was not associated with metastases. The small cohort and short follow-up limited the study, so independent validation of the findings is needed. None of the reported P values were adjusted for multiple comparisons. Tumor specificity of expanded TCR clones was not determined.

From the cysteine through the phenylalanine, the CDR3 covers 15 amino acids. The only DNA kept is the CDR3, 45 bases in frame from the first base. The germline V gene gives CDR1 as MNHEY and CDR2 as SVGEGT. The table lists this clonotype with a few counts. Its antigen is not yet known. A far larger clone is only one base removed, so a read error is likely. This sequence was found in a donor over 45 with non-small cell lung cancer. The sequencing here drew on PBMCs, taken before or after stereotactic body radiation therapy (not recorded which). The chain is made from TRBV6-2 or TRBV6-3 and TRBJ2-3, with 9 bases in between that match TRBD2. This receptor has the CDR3 CTSSEGGRALDTQYF. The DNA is TGTACCAGCAGTGAAGGCGGGAGGGCCCTAGATACGCAGTATTTT.